Listed below are T cell receptor beta chains from one sample, sequenced in a study of blood T cell repertoires in COVID-19. Here immunoSEQ multiplex PCR was the method, and the copy in TCRdb shows in-frame clones only, minus some. There are approximately 340,000 clones in the sample; roughly 90% occur only once, and 0.7% to 0.95% lies in the top ten. The material sequenced was PBMCs or T cells enriched from blood (not recorded which). These TCRs come from a woman aged 40 to 50 who had been exposed to COVID-19. CDR3s include the opening cysteine and the closing phenylalanine or tryptophan. A D gene is named only where the DNA matches it firmly. Part of the rows lack a size; the others show once, few, many or a class for expanded clones.

j_call clone_size d_call cdr3_length v_call cdr3_aa cdr3_nt
TRBJ2-1 . . 13 TRBV19 CASSVAETPEQFF TGTGCCAGTAGTGTCGCGGAGACGCCTGAGCAGTTCTTC
TRBJ1-3 . . 14 TRBV30 CAWLTSRSGNTIYF TGTGCCTGGCTGACATCCCGCTCTGGAAACACCATATATTTT
TRBJ1-3 . . 14 TRBV25-1 CASSEYRAGNTIYF TGTGCCAGCAGTGAATACAGGGCTGGAAACACCATATATTTT
TRBJ2-1 . TRBD2 16 TRBV18 CASSPVLAGGPGEQFF TGTGCCAGCTCACCAGTCCTAGCGGGAGGGCCGGGTGAGCAGTTCTTC
TRBJ1-1 . TRBD1 18 TRBV24-1 CATSDSTGTGGVYTEAFF TGTGCCACCAGTGACTCGACCGGGACAGGGGGCGTCTATACTGAAGCTTTCTTT
TRBJ2-7 . TRBD2 14 TRBV5-1 CASSLTSGPYEQYF TGCGCCAGCAGTCTGACTAGCGGACCCTACGAGCAGTACTTC
TRBJ2-1 . TRBD1 18 TRBV18 CASSPIPGQVTTYNEQFF TGTGCCAGCTCACCAATCCCGGGACAGGTTACTACCTACAATGAGCAGTTCTTC
TRBJ2-7 once . 15 TRBV3-1/TRBV3-2 CASSQDGRPRYEQYF TGTGCCAGCAGCCAAGATGGCCGTCCACGCTACGAGCAGTACTTC
TRBJ2-7 . . 14 TRBV19 CASSIAAGAYEQYF TGTGCCAGTAGTATAGCAGCGGGCGCCTACGAGCAGTACTTC
TRBJ2-5 once . 20 TRBV6-1 CASSEMLTGSGLTRSETQYF TGTGCCAGCAGTGAAATGTTAACTGGTAGCGGCCTTACTCGGAGCGAGACCCAGTACTTC
TRBJ2-5 . TRBD2 16 TRBV5-4 CASSPGLAGGQETQYF TGTGCCAGCAGCCCCGGACTAGCGGGGGGTCAAGAGACCCAGTACTTC
TRBJ2-1 . TRBD1 16 TRBV7-9 CASSLDRGTRYNEQFF TGTGCCAGCAGCTTAGACAGGGGGACTCGCTACAATGAGCAGTTCTTC
TRBJ2-1 . . 16 TRBV7-2 CASSLFPGIVYNEQFF TGTGCCAGCAGCTTATTTCCAGGGATCGTGTACAATGAGCAGTTCTTC
TRBJ1-4 . TRBD1 15 TRBV29-1 CSVAPHDRVGEKLFF TGCAGCGTTGCCCCTCACGACAGGGTCGGAGAAAAACTGTTTTTT
TRBJ1-6 . TRBD1 15 TRBV6-1 CASSEDRGAGFTLHF TGTGCCAGCAGTGAGGACAGGGGAGCGGGTTTCACCCTCCACTTT
TRBJ2-7 . . 14 TRBV6-5 CASSYAESSYEQYF TGTGCCAGCAGTTACGCGGAGAGCTCCTACGAGCAGTACTTC
TRBJ2-5 few TRBD1 12 TRBV20-1 CSASLQGVTQYF TGCAGTGCTAGTCTCCAGGGGGTGACCCAGTACTTC
TRBJ2-7 . TRBD2 15 TRBV9 CASSVRTSGRSEQYF TGTGCCAGCAGTGTCCGGACTAGCGGGAGGTCCGAGCAGTACTTC
TRBJ1-2 . TRBD1 14 TRBV19 CASRGTGIHYGYTF TGTGCCAGTAGGGGGACAGGGATTCACTATGGCTACACCTTC
TRBJ2-5 . TRBD2 15 TRBV9 CASREGLAVQETQYF TGTGCCAGCAGGGAGGGACTAGCGGTCCAAGAGACCCAGTACTTC
TRBJ2-3 . TRBD2 17 TRBV7-2 CASSPGTSGTGRDTQYF TGTGCCAGCAGCCCGGGGACTAGCGGTACTGGGCGGGATACGCAGTATTTT
TRBJ1-5 . TRBD1 15 TRBV19 CASTDARGDNQPQHF TGTGCCAGTACCGATGCCAGGGGGGACAATCAGCCCCAGCATTTT
TRBJ1-5 . TRBD1 16 TRBV19 CASSGLDRGKNQPQHF TGTGCCAGTAGCGGATTGGACAGGGGTAAGAATCAGCCCCAGCATTTT
TRBJ2-3 . TRBD2 15 TRBV15 CATSRTFGGTDTQYF TGTGCCACCAGCAGGACATTCGGGGGGACAGATACGCAGTATTTT
TRBJ2-4 . TRBD1 15 TRBV11-3 CASSLGDRVGDIQYF TGTGCCAGCAGCTTAGGGGACAGGGTCGGTGACATTCAGTACTTC
TRBJ1-1 . TRBD1 13 TRBV5-6 CASSPTGRPEAFF TGTGCCAGCAGCCCGACAGGGCGCCCTGAAGCTTTCTTT
TRBJ2-3 . . 15 TRBV30 CAWSSRQSMTDTQYF TGTGCCTGGAGTTCTCGACAGTCTATGACAGATACGCAGTATTTT
TRBJ1-1 . . 13 TRBV7-9 CASTPGQNTEAFF TGTGCCAGCACCCCTGGACAGAACACTGAAGCTTTCTTT
TRBJ1-1 once . 15 TRBV18 CASSPGRRMNTEAFF TGTGCCAGCTCCCCGGGAAGAAGGATGAACACTGAAGCTTTCTTT
TRBJ1-4 once . 14 TRBV7-9 CASSPPRGDEKLFF TGTGCCAGCAGCCCTCCCAGAGGAGATGAAAAACTGTTTTTT
TRBJ1-2 . . 13 TRBV4-2 CASSQGPLQGYTF TGTGCCAGCAGCCAAGGTCCTTTACAGGGCTACACCTTC
TRBJ1-6 . TRBD1 15 TRBV19 CASSIGGTGGSPLHF TGTGCCAGTAGTATAGGGGGGACAGGGGGATCACCCCTCCACTTT
TRBJ1-3 . . 15 TRBV14 CASSQVTAPRNTIYF TGTGCCAGCAGCCAAGTTACGGCCCCTAGGAACACCATATATTTT
TRBJ2-7 . . 13 TRBV6-5 CASTRRRDYEQYF TGTGCCAGCACCCGCCGTCGGGACTACGAGCAGTACTTC
TRBJ2-3 . TRBD2 15 TRBV2 CASSGLAEYTDTQYF TGTGCCAGCAGCGGACTAGCGGAGTACACAGATACGCAGTATTTT
TRBJ1-2 . . 15 TRBV7-8 CASSPLVSRNYGYTF TGTGCCAGCAGCCCCCTTGTAAGCCGGAACTATGGCTACACCTTC
TRBJ1-1 . . 13 TRBV12-3/TRBV12-4 CASSLRRESYAFF TGTGCCAGCAGTTTAAGGAGGGAGTCTTACGCTTTCTTT
TRBJ1-2 . . 18 TRBV5-4 CASSLRGREVGFLYGYTF TGTGCCAGCAGCTTGCGTGGCAGGGAGGTTGGTTTTTTGTATGGCTACACCTTC
TRBJ1-1 . TRBD1 13 TRBV29-1 CSVHDRGGTEAFF TGCAGCGTTCATGACAGGGGGGGGACTGAAGCTTTCTTT
TRBJ2-5 . . 13 TRBV18 CASFRGYLETQYF TGTGCCAGCTTCAGGGGATATCTAGAGACCCAGTACTTC
TRBJ2-5 . TRBD2 14 TRBV3-1/TRBV3-2 CASRSRGEEETQYF TGTGCCAGCAGGTCTCGGGGGGAAGAAGAGACCCAGTACTTC
TRBJ2-7 . . 11 TRBV28 CASSSPNEQYF TGTGCCAGCAGTTCGCCTAACGAGCAGTACTTC
TRBJ2-5 . TRBD2 20 TRBV5-4 CASSLGLAGPGDNSLETQYF TGTGCCAGCAGCTTAGGACTAGCGGGACCCGGGGACAATTCCCTAGAGACCCAGTACTTC
TRBJ1-2 . TRBD1 15 TRBV27 CASSLLGQVNYGYTF TGTGCCAGCAGTCTCCTAGGACAGGTCAACTATGGCTACACCTTC
TRBJ1-2 . TRBD1 13 TRBV13 CASSTGQGGGYTF TGTGCCAGCAGCACGGGACAGGGTGGCGGCTACACCTTC